The source of this T cell receptor (beta chain) is a study of early T cells in non-severe SARS-CoV-2 infection. Trimming took 0 bases from V and 5 from J, leaving 4 bases between them. The length of the CDR3 is 13 residues. Individually, cDNA molecules had unique molecular identifiers attached to them. Each CDR3 protein gets one entry after TCRdb re-called the 5' RACE reads with MiXCR. The sample shows about 79,000 distinct CDR3 sequences, 11% of them seen only once. The table lists this clonotype with many counts. Sample: whole blood. This receptor was obtained from an adult who was a healthcare worker with PCR-confirmed SARS-CoV-2 infection or an uninfected control (not recorded which). The rearrangement links TRBV12-3 or TRBV12-4 to TRBJ2-2; no clear D gene. The CDR3 is CASSLARTGELFF. CDR3 sequence (DNA): TGTGCCAGCAGTTTAGCTCGGACCGGGGAGCTGTTTTTT.